The next 6 T cell receptor beta chains were all read from a single sample in a study of blood T cell repertoires in COVID-19. The data were produced by immunoSEQ multiplex PCR, yet TCRdb's version contains in-frame clones alone and is incomplete. Counted here are under 200,000 clones, around 83% occurring once; the ten biggest clones make up over 5%. The sequencing sample was made of peripheral blood. The receptors derive from a woman in her forties or fifties with COVID-19, enrolled during active disease.

This clone was observed a few times. The chain is built from TRBV19 and TRBJ1-1, with D uncertain. Trimming shortened V by 5 bases and J by 4 bases, and 5 bases separated the two germline ends. Germline lookup yields CDR1 LNHDA and CDR2 SQIVND (reference sequence). The CDR3 covers 11 residues. The CDR3 region is CASSLATEAFF. In DNA form, the CDR3 reads TGTGCCAGTAGTCTGGCCACTGAAGCTTTCTTT. Full variable domain (rest looked up from reference TRBV19 and TRBJ1-1): DGGITQSPKYLFRKEGQNVTLSCEQNLNHDAMYWYRQDPGQGLRLIYYSQIVNDFQKGDIAEGYSVSREKKESFPLTVTSAQKNPTAFYLCASSLATEAFFGQGTRLTVV.

The J gene is TRBJ2-7, the V gene TRBV5-1; TRBD2 is a possible D gene (7 bases). The CDR3 is 15 residues long. V was clipped by 4 bases and J by 3 bases, with 17 bases between them. Germline values: CDR1 SGHRS, CDR2 YFSETQ. CDR3 amino acids: CASSPVAGADYEQYF. The CDR3 DNA follows: TGCGCCAGCAGCCCCGTGGCGGGGGCGGACTACGAGCAGTACTTC.

This chain joins TRBV7-6 and TRBJ2-3; 9 bases align to TRBD1. V lost 5 bases, J lost 3 bases, and 12 bases stayed unmatched. This CDR3 is 17 amino acids long. Germline lookup yields CDR1 SGHVS and CDR2 FNYEAQ. The CDR3 reads CASSNQPQGARTDTQYF. As DNA, the CDR3 is TGTGCCAGCAGCAACCAACCACAGGGGGCTAGGACAGATACGCAGTATTTT. The whole variable domain, remainder taken from reference TRBV7-6 and TRBJ2-3, is GAGVSQSPRYKVTKRGQDVALRCDPISGHVSLYWYRQALGQGPEFLTYFNYEAQQDKSGLPNDRFSAERPEGSISTLTIQRTEQRDSAMYRCASSNQPQGARTDTQYFGPGTRLTVL.

The rearrangement links TRBV27 to TRBJ2-4; 12 positions match TRBD1. V lost 8 bases, J lost 5 bases, and 10 bases stayed unmatched. CDR1 MNHEY and CDR2 SMNVEV come from the germline V gene (reference sequence). This CDR3 has 16 amino acids. CDR3 nucleotide sequence: TGTGCCAGCGCTTCCCTAGGGACAGGGGGCGAAAACATTCAGTACTTC. It yields the protein CASASLGTGGENIQYF.

V and J are TRBV19 and TRBJ2-5; TRBD2 might be the D (7 bases). V was clipped by 3 bases and J by 5 bases, with 13 bases between them. CDR1 is LNHDA and CDR2 is SQIVND in the germline V gene (reference sequence). This CDR3 is 14 amino acids long. The CDR3, as DNA: TGTGCCAGTAGTATGTGGGGGGGCCTTGAGACCCAGTACTTC. The encoded protein is CASSMWGGLETQYF. Drawing the rest from reference TRBV19 and TRBJ2-5, the complete variable domain is DGGITQSPKYLFRKEGQNVTLSCEQNLNHDAMYWYRQDPGQGLRLIYYSQIVNDFQKGDIAEGYSVSREKKESFPLTVTSAQKNPTAFYLCASSMWGGLETQYFGPGTRLLVL.

The count of this clone is one. The chain joins TRBV28 to TRBJ2-7; D unresolved. CDR3 length: 11 amino acids. Germline V gene sequence: CDR1 MDHEN, CDR2 SYDVKM. As DNA, the CDR3 is TGTGCTGTGGCCCTCTCCTACGAGCAGTACTTC. It is translated as CAVALSYEQYF.